Below are 17 T cell receptor beta chains sequenced from a single sample in a study of neurological immune-mediated disorders. TCRdb redid the calling of the 5' RACE reads with MiXCR, one entry per CDR3 protein. This sample has approximately 90,000 distinct CDR3 sequences, with roughly 4% found just once. The sequencing sample was made of PBMCs. These receptors originate from a woman aged 18 to 35 with multiple sclerosis.

This clonotype was observed at least ten times. The chain couples TRBV5-5 to TRBJ2-7; D uncertain. Germline CDR1 and CDR2: SGHKS and YYEKEE (reference sequence). The V and J ends lost 1 base and 7 bases respectively, with 12 bases between them. The CDR3 covers 13 residues. The CDR3 DNA sequence: TGTGCCAGCAGCTTGCCCGGCGTAGGAGAGCAGTACTTC. Its protein product is CASSLPGVGEQYF.

This clonotype occurred many times. V gene TRBV6-1 combines with J gene TRBJ1-2, with no clear D. Deletions cut 8 bases from V and 4 bases from J, with 11 bases between. Germline CDR1 and CDR2: MNHNS and SASEGT. The CDR3 has 12 amino acids. This CDR3 reads CASHPDTYGYTF. The CDR3 DNA reads TGTGCCAGCCACCCAGATACCTATGGCTACACCTTC.

This clonotype occurred many times. This chain connects TRBV7-3 to TRBJ2-1, with 8 bases that match TRBD1. CDR1 is SGHTA, CDR2 FQGTGA, per germline. The junction had 15 bases not matched to a gene; V was cut back by 5 bases and J by 9 bases. The CDR3 is 16 residues long. The CDR3 DNA reads TGTGCCAGCAGCCCGTCCACCGGGACAGGCTTTACTGAGCAGTTCTTC. The encoded protein is CASSPSTGTGFTEQFF.

This clonotype was picked up many times. V and J are TRBV28 and TRBJ1-4; TRBD1 aligns across 7 bases. V gave up 6 bases and J gave up 4 bases; unmatched junction bases: 11. The CDR3 has 16 amino acids. Germline V gene lookup returns CDR1 MDHEN and CDR2 SYDVKM. The CDR3: CASSTSGSGGNEKLFF. In DNA form, the CDR3 reads TGTGCCAGCAGCACCTCGGGCTCAGGGGGTAATGAAAAACTGTTTTTT. The whole variable domain, remainder taken from reference TRBV28 and TRBJ1-4, is DVKVTQSSRYLVKRTGEKVFLECVQDMDHENMFWYRQDPGLGLRLIYFSYDVKMKEKGDIPEGYSVSREKKERFSLILESASTNQTSMYLCASSTSGSGGNEKLFFGSGTQLSVL.

The table lists this clonotype with many counts. CDR3 nucleotides: TGCGCCAGCAGCCCGAGACTAGCGGGGGGCATTAAGGGGGACAATGAGCAGTTCTTC. Its translation: CASSPRLAGGIKGDNEQFF. This sequence joins TRBV5-1 and TRBJ2-1, with 13 bases identical to TRBD2. The CDR3 spans 19 residues. Germline assignment: CDR1 SGHRS and CDR2 YFSETQ. After removal of 4 bases from V and 5 bases from J, the junction contained 15 bases not matched to a gene.

In this sample, this clonotype turned up a few times. J is TRBJ1-5 and V is TRBV18; D ambiguous. The V end was cut by 0 bases, the J end by 2 bases, with 11 bases between. The germline gives CDR1 KGHSH, CDR2 LQKENI. CDR3 length equals 16 residues. The CDR3 is CASSPPGRSRNQPQHF. The CDR3 DNA sequence: TGTGCCAGCTCACCACCCGGCAGATCCCGCAATCAGCCCCAGCATTTT.

In this sample, this clonotype turned up a few times. V usage is TRBV5-1 and J usage is TRBJ2-3; D remains unclear. Per the germline V gene, CDR1 is SGHRS and CDR2 is YFSETQ. The length of the CDR3 is 14 residues. The germline V and J ends were trimmed by 4 bases and 3 bases, with 12 bases remaining between them. The chain's CDR3 is CASSQDRQTDTQYF. The CDR3 nucleotides read TGCGCCAGCAGCCAGGACCGCCAAACAGATACGCAGTATTTT.

This clonotype has a count of ten or more. V usage is TRBV5-5 and J usage is TRBJ2-1; 8 positions agree with TRBD2. The germline V gene has CDR1 SGHKS and CDR2 YYEKEE (reference sequence). The CDR3 extends over 16 amino acids. The V segment lost 6 bases and the J segment 2 bases; nucleotides outside the gene matches: 10. The CDR3 DNA sequence: TGTGCCAGCACCCAATTCGGACTAGCACCCTACAATGAGCAGTTCTTC. This gives the protein CASTQFGLAPYNEQFF.

This clonotype has at least ten counts. This chain uses TRBV11-2 with TRBJ2-3, with D unclear. Germline V gene lookup returns CDR1 SGHAT and CDR2 FQNNGV. The V gene lost 1 base and the J gene lost 3 bases, with 8 bases spanning the gap. The CDR3 has 14 residues. The CDR3 DNA is TGTGCCAGCAGCTTAGCCCCAGCAACAGATACGCAGTATTTT. It translates to CASSLAPATDTQYF.

This clonotype appeared many times. The rearrangement uses TRBV28 and TRBJ1-5; D uncertain. CDR1 is MDHEN and CDR2 is SYDVKM in the germline V gene. V lost 3 bases to trimming and J lost 4 bases, with 13 bases between them. This CDR3 spans 15 amino acids. This CDR3 reads CASSFQPRGNQPQHF. DNA for the CDR3: TGTGCCAGCAGTTTCCAACCCCGGGGAAATCAGCCCCAGCATTTT.

This clonotype was detected ten times or more. The J gene is TRBJ1-2, the V gene TRBV28; 12 positions match TRBD1. The junction had 10 bases not matched to a gene; V was cut back by 5 bases and J by 6 bases. The CDR3 sequence is 16 residues long. CDR1 is MDHEN, CDR2 SYDVKM, per germline. CDR3 residues: CASSPYFRDRGHGYTF. The CDR3 region has the DNA TGTGCCAGCAGTCCCTACTTCCGGGACAGGGGGCATGGCTACACCTTC.

This clonotype has a count of ten or more. V is TRBV5-1 and J is TRBJ2-5, with TRBD2 identical over 10 bases. Germline assignment: CDR1 SGHRS and CDR2 YFSETQ. V was clipped by 0 bases and J by 5 bases; unmatched bases: 4. The CDR3 sequence is 15 residues long. CDR3 loop: CASSLAGLASETQYF. CDR3 in DNA: TGCGCCAGCAGCTTGGCGGGACTAGCGAGTGAGACCCAGTACTTC.

This clonotype has at least ten counts. The V and J genes are TRBV20-1 and TRBJ2-1; 12 nucleotides match TRBD2. Germline assignment: CDR1 DFQATT and CDR2 SNEGSKA (reference sequence). With V trimmed by 5 bases and J by 4 bases, 9 bases remained unmatched. The CDR3 length is 16 residues. DNA of the CDR3: TGCAGTGCTGATAGACTAGCGGGAGTCCCTTACAATGAGCAGTTCTTC. This encodes CSADRLAGVPYNEQFF.

This clonotype was seen many times. The CDR3: CASRPNVNTGELFF. The CDR3 DNA reads as TGTGCCAGCAGGCCCAACGTAAACACCGGGGAGCTGTTTTTT. This chain connects TRBV12-3 or TRBV12-4 to TRBJ2-2; D remains ambiguous. V was trimmed by 6 bases and J by 2 bases, leaving 10 bases between them. There are 14 residues in the CDR3.

Many counts were recorded for this clonotype. The DNA is left out, because the CDR3 cannot be placed on it with certainty; the CDR3 is given as TCRdb lists it. The V call is TRBV7-5, the J call TRBJ2-4. TRBV7-5 is described as a pseudogene. The CDR3 contains 18 residues when both ends are counted. This CDR3 reads CISVSEAARGLHKNIQYF.

In its sample, this clonotype was seen many times. The rearrangement joins TRBV10-3 to TRBJ2-1; 13 nucleotides match TRBD2. The germline CDR1 and CDR2 sequences are ENHRY and SYGVKD. The V segment lost 4 bases and the J segment 10 bases; nucleotides outside the gene matches: 10. The CDR3 length is 16 residues. The CDR3, as DNA: TGTGCCATCAGTGGACGGACTAGCGGGGGCCTTGAGGAGCAGTTCTTC. It encodes CAISGRTSGGLEEQFF.

In this sample, this clonotype turned up many times. This rearrangement joins TRBV9 to TRBJ2-7; D might be TRBD1 (6 bases). The CDR3 is 15 amino acids. Germline loops: CDR1 SGDLS, CDR2 YYNGEE. V was trimmed by 2 bases and J by 2 bases, leaving 14 bases between them. CDR3 sequence: CASSVTTGPPYEQYF. CDR3 nucleotide sequence: TGTGCCAGCAGCGTTACGACAGGACCCCCCTACGAGCAGTACTTC.